This TCR beta chain was captured in a study of blood T cell repertoires in COVID-19. Study-level information: There were acute and convalescent COVID-19 samples, and they came from the United States, Italy and Spain. T cells, B-cell-depleted T cells, or PBMCs provided the cDNA or gDNA that served as material.

As originally analysed: Amplified reference gene primers provided the basis for estimating nucleated cell counts. This table comes from immunoSEQ multiplex PCR, and its TCRdb copy is limited to in-frame clones, with some not included. The V and J calls and clone size are taken from that table; D and trimming were inferred from the DNA. The sample holds some 230,000 clones, 70% to 90% seen once. The specimen was peripheral blood. The sequence derives from a man over 45 who had recovered from COVID-19.

The CDR3: CASSLTHEQYF. As DNA, the CDR3 is TGTGCCAGCAGCCTAACTCACGAGCAGTACTTC. The J gene is TRBJ2-7, the V gene TRBV7-8; no reliable D call. This CDR3 is built from 11 residues. V was pared by 5 bases and J by 5 bases, with 7 bases between. The germline V gene has CDR1 SGHVS and CDR2 FQNEAQ. The whole variable domain, remainder taken from reference TRBV7-8 and TRBJ2-7, is GAGVSQSPRYKVAKRGQDVALRCDPISGHVSLFWYQQALGQGPEFLTYFQNEAQLDKSGLPSDRFFAERPEGSVSTLKIQRTQQEDSAVYLCASSLTHEQYFGPGTRLTVT.